Following are 23 T cell receptor beta chains from one sample sequenced in a study of blood T cell repertoires in COVID-19. Using immunoSEQ multiplex PCR, the repertoire was profiled, and TCRdb retains in-frame clones only, with some absent. This table holds roughly 73,000 clones, 85% to 90% found once. The sample taken for sequencing was peripheral blood. Receptors were obtained from a human donor in a cohort sampled during active COVID-19.

This clone appeared once. The chain joins TRBV7-9 to TRBJ2-2; 7 bases align to TRBD2. This CDR3 is built from 15 residues. Germline V lookup: CDR1 SEHNR, CDR2 FQNEAQ (reference sequence). With V trimmed by 5 bases and J by 9 bases, 12 bases remained unmatched. The CDR3 spells CASSSQGLPRRELFF. CDR3 DNA sequence: TGTGCCAGCAGCAGCCAGGGACTACCTAGGCGGGAGCTGTTTTTT.

V gene TRBV9 combines with J gene TRBJ2-3; D is perhaps TRBD2 (6 bases). V dropped 3 bases and J dropped 3 bases, with 17 bases sitting between them. Germline-derived CDR1 and CDR2 are SGDLS and YYNGEE. The length of the CDR3 is 16 residues. The CDR3 nucleotides are TGTGCCAGCAGCGGGATGTGGGAGGTTTGTACAGATACGCAGTATTTT. Its translation is CASSGMWEVCTDTQYF.

DNA for the CDR3: TGTGCCAGCAGTGAGGGGACAGACTCCTACAATGAGCAGTTCTTC. This codes for CASSEGTDSYNEQFF. The chain has TRBV6-1 and TRBJ2-1; the match to TRBD1 covers 7 bases. The CDR3 covers 15 residues. With 3 bases clipped from V and 0 bases from J, the junction kept 2 bases outside the gene matches. Germline CDR1 MNHNS, CDR2 SASEGT.

The gene calls are TRBV1 and TRBJ2-7; TRBD2 is taken as the D call from the table, unchecked against the DNA. TRBV1 is a documented pseudogene. The length of the CDR3 is 15 residues. CDR3: CTDPPVERASYEQYF. The CDR3, as DNA: TGCACCGACCCCCCCGTGGAGCGGGCCTCCTACGAGCAGTACTTC.

This rearrangement joins TRBV7-2 to TRBJ2-5; TRBD1 matches 7 bases. Germline trimming cut 2 bases from V and 5 bases from J; bases unmatched to any gene: 8. Germline V lookup: CDR1 SGHTA, CDR2 FQGNSA. The CDR3 covers 15 residues. As DNA, the CDR3 is TGTGCCAGCAGCTTAAGGGGGCGGAACAAGGAGACCCAGTACTTC. Translation gives CASSLRGRNKETQYF.

The chain carries TRBV19 and TRBJ2-7; 7 bases are a match to TRBD1. This CDR3 spans 14 amino acids. Germline V lookup: CDR1 LNHDA, CDR2 SQIVND (reference sequence). V lost 4 bases and J lost 2; bases outside the gene matches: 5. CDR3 sequence: CASSTQGTPYEQYF. The DNA of the CDR3 is TGTGCCAGTAGTACACAGGGGACCCCCTACGAGCAGTACTTC.

The V gene is TRBV21-1, the J gene TRBJ2-3; the D call TRBD2 from the table was never checked on the DNA. TRBV21-1 is noted as a pseudogene. The CDR3 is 20 residues long. CDR3 sequence reads: CASSKGRKFLAGVGTDTQYF. DNA for the CDR3: TGTGCCAGCAGCAAAGGACGGAAATTTCTAGCGGGAGTAGGCACAGATACGCAGTATTTT.

V usage is TRBV5-1 and J usage is TRBJ2-2, with 10 bases identical to TRBD2. The CDR3 runs to 20 residues. Germline lookup yields CDR1 SGHRS and CDR2 YFSETQ. The junction had 17 bases not matched to a gene; V was cut back by 0 bases and J by 6 bases. The CDR3 DNA is TGCGCCAGCAGCTTGGTGGGACAGCCGAGCGGGAGGGACATAGCCGGGGAGCTGTTTTTT. This translates into CASSLVGQPSGRDIAGELFF.

The chain has TRBV9 and TRBJ1-2, with 7 bases lining up with TRBD1. The CDR3 sequence is 13 residues long. Per the germline V gene, CDR1 is SGDLS and CDR2 is YYNGEE. V shed 3 bases, J shed 5 bases, and the junction held 4 bases outside the gene matches. This chain's CDR3 is CASSAAGGYGYTF. The CDR3 DNA sequence: TGTGCCAGCAGCGCGGCAGGGGGTTATGGCTACACCTTC. The whole variable domain, filled in from reference TRBV9 and TRBJ1-2, reads DSGVTQTPKHLITATGQRVTLRCSPRSGDLSVYWYQQSLDQGLQFLIQYYNGEERAKGNILERFSAQQFPDLHSELNLSSLELGDSALYFCASSAAGGYGYTFGSGTRLTVV.

This chain uses TRBV5-6 with TRBJ2-7; D gene ambiguous. The CDR3 loop spans 12 amino acids. Germline CDR1 is SGHDT and CDR2 is YYEEEE. The V and J ends lost 2 bases and 2 bases respectively, with 5 bases between them. In nucleotides, the CDR3 is TGTGCCAGCAGCTTCGTCCCCTACGAGCAGTACGTC. This gives the protein CASSFVPYEQYV.

The chain is built from TRBV6-5 and TRBJ2-1; D perhaps matches TRBD2 (5 bases). This CDR3 is built from 14 residues. Germline V gene sequence: CDR1 MNHEY, CDR2 SVGAGI. V was cut by 8 bases and J by 8 bases, with 19 bases left in between. In nucleotides, the CDR3 is TGTGCCAGCCGAGCGGTGCCAGAAGTCGATGAGCAGTTCTTC. Translating it yields CASRAVPEVDEQFF.

The chain couples TRBV7-8 to TRBJ1-3, with D possibly matching TRBD1 (6 bases). The germline V gene has CDR1 SGHVS and CDR2 FQNEAQ. V was cut by 5 bases and J by 0 bases, with 14 bases left in between. The CDR3 totals 16 residues. CDR3 residues: CASSLLTGLSGNTIYF. The CDR3 coding sequence is TGTGCCAGCAGCCTACTGACAGGACTCTCTGGAAACACCATATATTTT.

The V gene is TRBV12-1, the J gene TRBJ1-2; TRBD1 is the table's D call and was not checked against the DNA. TRBV12-1 is tagged as a pseudogene. This CDR3 spans 15 amino acids. Here the CDR3 DNA reads TGTGCCAGCAGCTTTGGCCTGACACAGAACTATGGCTACACCTTC. It translates to CASSFGLTQNYGYTF.

The chain links TRBV14 to TRBJ2-7; 8 nucleotides agree with TRBD1. Trimming removed 4 bases from V and 0 bases from J; junction bases left unmatched: 5. Per germline, CDR1 SGHDN and CDR2 FVKESK. This CDR3 has 15 residues. The CDR3 is CASSLGTGDSYEQYF. Here the CDR3 DNA reads TGTGCCAGCAGCCTCGGGACAGGCGACTCCTACGAGCAGTACTTC.

This CDR3 is CASRADRDYSYEQYF. For the CDR3, the DNA is TGTGCCAGCAGGGCTGACCGGGACTACTCCTACGAGCAGTACTTC. J is TRBJ2-7 and V is TRBV6-5; 7 nucleotides agree with TRBD2. The V gene end was trimmed by 6 bases and the J gene end by 0 bases; junction bases not matched to a gene: 8. This CDR3 spans 15 amino acids. From germline, CDR1 is MNHEY and CDR2 SVGAGI.

The chain uses TRBV7-2 and TRBJ2-3, with D possibly TRBD2 on 8 matching bases. Trimming removed 8 bases from V and 2 bases from J, with 29 bases in between. There are 19 residues in the CDR3. Germline loops: CDR1 SGHTA, CDR2 FQGNSA. Written as DNA, the CDR3 is TGTGCCAGCGGAAAGGGGACTAGGGGGCTTCATGGACCCACAGATACGCAGTATTTT. Translating gives CASGKGTRGLHGPTDTQYF.

The V gene is TRBV5-1, the J gene TRBJ2-1; 13 nucleotides agree with TRBD2. Germline loops: CDR1 SGHRS, CDR2 YFSETQ. The CDR3 has 15 amino acids. With V trimmed by 4 bases and J by 6 bases, 4 bases remained unmatched. The CDR3 bases are TGCGCCAGCAGCAAACTAGCGGGAGGGGCCAATGAGCAGTTCTTC. Its translation is CASSKLAGGANEQFF.

CDR3: CASSPIGSYNEQFF. DNA for the CDR3: TGTGCCAGCAGTCCCATCGGCTCCTACAATGAGCAGTTCTTC. The rearrangement uses TRBV27 and TRBJ2-1; D is unresolved. Germline V gives CDR1 MNHEY, CDR2 SMNVEV (reference sequence). The CDR3 runs to 14 residues. V lost 5 bases to trimming and J lost 0 bases, with 8 bases between them.

This chain uses TRBV6-1 with TRBJ1-4; 12 nucleotides line up with TRBD1. The CDR3 is 17 residues long. The V and J ends lost 4 bases and 8 bases, in that order; junction bases with no gene match: 11. CDR1 is MNHNS and CDR2 is SASEGT in the germline V gene. The CDR3 region is CASSGPPGQGAGEKLFF. CDR3 nucleotides: TGTGCCAGCAGTGGGCCCCCGGGACAGGGGGCAGGGGAAAAACTGTTTTTT.

The chain combines TRBV6-5 with TRBJ1-1; D remains ambiguous. The CDR3 contains 14 residues. Germline V gene lookup returns CDR1 MNHEY and CDR2 SVGAGI. The V end was cut by 8 bases, the J end by 4 bases, with 17 bases between. CDR3 residues: CASGTTGVSTEAFF. Written as DNA, the CDR3 is TGTGCCAGCGGAACGACTGGCGTGAGCACTGAAGCTTTCTTT.

This clone was counted between two and nine times. The chain carries TRBV11-2 and TRBJ2-2; TRBD1 agrees at 8 bases. The V gene end was trimmed by 3 bases and the J gene end by 4 bases; junction bases not matched to a gene: 7. The CDR3 spans 16 residues. Germline V gene sequence: CDR1 SGHAT, CDR2 FQNNGV. The CDR3 spells CASSFLRGRSTGELFF. The DNA for the CDR3 is TGTGCCAGCAGCTTCCTCAGGGGGCGCAGCACCGGGGAGCTGTTTTTT. The complete variable domain, with remaining parts taken from reference TRBV11-2 and TRBJ2-2, reads EAGVAQSPRYKIIEKRQSVAFWCNPISGHATLYWYQQILGQGPKLLIQFQNNGVVDDSQLPKDRFSAERLKGVDSTLKIQPAKLEDSAVYLCASSFLRGRSTGELFFGEGSRLTVL.

The chain links TRBV11-2 to TRBJ2-1, with D unresolved. In germline, CDR1 is SGHAT, CDR2 FQNNGV. V was cut by 1 base and J by 8 bases, with 9 bases left in between. CDR3 length: 13 residues. The CDR3: CASSLGLADEQFF. Written as DNA, the CDR3 is TGTGCCAGCAGCTTAGGTTTAGCAGATGAGCAGTTCTTC.

This clone was detected once. J is TRBJ2-7 and V is TRBV6-5, with D maybe TRBD1 (5 bases). V shed 6 bases and J shed 5 bases, with 20 bases lying between them. This CDR3 is 15 amino acids long. Germline CDR1 and CDR2: MNHEY and SVGAGI. The CDR3 here is CASSRPYLGRDEQYF. In DNA form, the CDR3 reads TGTGCCAGCAGCCGGCCATACCTGGGGCGCGACGAGCAGTACTTC.